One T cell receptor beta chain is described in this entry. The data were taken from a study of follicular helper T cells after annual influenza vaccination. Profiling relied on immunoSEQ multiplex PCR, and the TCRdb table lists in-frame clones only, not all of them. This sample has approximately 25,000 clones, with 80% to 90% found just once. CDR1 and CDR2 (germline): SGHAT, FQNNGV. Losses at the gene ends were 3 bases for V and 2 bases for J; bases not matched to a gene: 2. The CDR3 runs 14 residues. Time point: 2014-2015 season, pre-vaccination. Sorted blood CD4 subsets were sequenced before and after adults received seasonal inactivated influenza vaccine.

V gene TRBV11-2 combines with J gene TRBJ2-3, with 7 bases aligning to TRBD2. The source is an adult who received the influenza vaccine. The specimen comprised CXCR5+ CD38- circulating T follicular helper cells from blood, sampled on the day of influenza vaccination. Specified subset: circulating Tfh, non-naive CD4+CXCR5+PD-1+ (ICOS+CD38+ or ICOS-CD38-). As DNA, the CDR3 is TGTGCCAGCAGCTTCGGGGGGAACACAGATACGCAGTATTTT. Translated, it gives CASSFGGNTDTQYF.